The 21 T cell receptor beta chains in this list originate from one sample, sequenced in a study of T cell responses to AZD1222 COVID-19 vaccine. TCRdb's table, derived via immunoSEQ multiplex PCR, lists solely in-frame clones and lacks some. Of around 60,000 clones in the sample, around 81% were seen once. The sample consisted of peripheral blood, taken 28 days after the second AZD1222 dose. The receptors were sampled from an adult who received the AZD1222 COVID-19 vaccine.

By proportion, this clone is medium-sized (0.01 to 0.1%). V and J are TRBV3-1 (or the pseudogene TRBV3-2) and TRBJ2-5; D ambiguous. Trimming took off 5 bases at V and 3 bases at J, with 22 bases between the two ends. The CDR3 length is 17 residues. Germline V gives CDR1 LGHDT, CDR2 YNNKEL (reference sequence). DNA for the CDR3: TGTGCCAGCAGCTCTCAGGCCGGCTCCGGGCCTAAAGAGACCCAGTACTTC. This translates into CASSSQAGSGPKETQYF.

This chain links TRBV29-1 with TRBJ2-1, with D uncertain. Germline CDR1 is SQVTM and CDR2 is ANQGSEA. The CDR3 spans 11 residues. Trimming took 5 bases from V and 9 from J, leaving 11 bases between them. CDR3 nucleotides: TGCAGCGTTCTTGGCGCCCGTGAGCAGTTCTTC. Translating it yields CSVLGAREQFF.

This clone was counted a few times. The chain recombines TRBV24-1 with TRBJ2-3; 7 nucleotides agree with TRBD2. Germline CDR1 and CDR2: KGHDR and SFDVKD. The V gene end was trimmed by 6 bases and the J gene end by 5 bases; junction bases not matched to a gene: 10. This CDR3 has 15 residues. The CDR3 nucleotides read TGTGCCACCAGTCATCGGGCGGGAGCATTAGATACGCAGTATTTT. Its protein product is CATSHRAGALDTQYF.

This clone was detected only once. The V gene is TRBV14, the J gene TRBJ2-7, with TRBD2 matching 15 bases. J was trimmed by 0 bases and V by 0 bases; bases with no gene match: 6. Germline CDR1 and CDR2: SGHDN and FVKESK. This CDR3 region has 19 residues. The chain's CDR3 is CASSQDTGLAGGLSYEQYF. In DNA, the CDR3 is TGTGCCAGCAGCCAAGATACGGGACTAGCGGGAGGCCTCTCCTACGAGCAGTACTTC.

This chain joins TRBV4-2 and TRBJ2-5; 7 nucleotides match TRBD2. Trimming took 1 base from V and 2 from J; bases not matched to a gene: 16. The germline V gene has CDR1 LGHNA and CDR2 YNFKEQ. This CDR3 comprises 19 residues. The CDR3 DNA sequence: TGTGCCAGCAGCCAAGCGGTCCAGCGGGGCGGACTATCACAAGAGACCCAGTACTTC. Translation gives CASSQAVQRGGLSQETQYF.

V is TRBV6-2 or TRBV6-3 and J is TRBJ1-1; the D is unclear. From germline, CDR1 is MNHEY and CDR2 SVGEGT. The V end was cut by 0 bases, the J end by 1 base, with 6 bases between. The CDR3 covers 14 residues. CDR3 sequence (DNA): TGTGCCAGCAGTTACTCTTGGGGGAACACTGAAGCTTTCTTT. Translating it yields CASSYSWGNTEAFF.

The genes are TRBV15 and TRBJ2-3, with D maybe TRBD2 (5 bases). The germline CDR1 and CDR2 sequences are LNHNV and YYDKDF (reference sequence). The V gene lost 0 bases and the J gene lost 2 bases, with 12 bases spanning the gap. CDR3 size: 16 residues. CDR3 amino acids: CATSRDLGGITDTQYF. The CDR3 DNA reads TGTGCCACCAGCAGAGATCTCGGAGGTATCACAGATACGCAGTATTTT.

The rearrangement joins TRBV6-2 or TRBV6-3 to TRBJ1-5; D remains ambiguous. Trimming took off 6 bases at V and 0 bases at J, with 12 bases between the two ends. The CDR3 extends over 15 amino acids. Germline V gene sequence: CDR1 MNHEY, CDR2 SVGEGT. CDR3 in amino acids: CASSRLGDSNQPQHF. The CDR3 DNA reads as TGTGCCAGCAGCCGGCTCGGGGATAGCAATCAGCCCCAGCATTTT.

The gene calls are TRBV18 and TRBJ1-4, with TRBD1 identical over 11 bases. Germline CDR1 reads KGHSH; CDR2 reads LQKENI. This CDR3 is built from 15 residues. V lost 4 bases, J lost 8 bases, and 6 bases stayed unmatched. Here the CDR3 reads CASSRGQGATEKLFF. As DNA, the CDR3 is TGTGCCAGCTCACGTGGACAGGGGGCGACGGAAAAACTGTTTTTT. The complete variable domain, with remaining parts taken from reference TRBV18 and TRBJ1-4, reads NAGVMQNPRHLVRRRGQEARLRCSPMKGHSHVYWYRQLPEEGLKFMVYLQKENIIDESGMPKERFSAEFPKEGPSILRIQQVVRGDSAAYFCASSRGQGATEKLFFGSGTQLSVL.

V and J are TRBV6-2 or TRBV6-3 and TRBJ1-2, with D possibly being TRBD1 (5 bases). Trimming left V 5 bases short and J 7 bases short, with 14 bases between. Per the germline V gene, CDR1 is MNHEY and CDR2 is SVGEGT. This CDR3 contains 13 residues. CDR3 bases: TGTGCCAGCAGTCCCCAGGGTGGATCTGGCTACACCTTC. The encoded protein is CASSPQGGSGYTF.

This rearrangement joins TRBV2 to TRBJ2-7; D remains ambiguous. CDR3 length: 14 residues. The germline V gene has CDR1 SNHLY and CDR2 FYNNEI. Trimming took 8 bases from V and 2 from J, leaving 16 bases between them. This CDR3 is CASVSTIGAYEQYF. The CDR3 DNA follows: TGTGCCAGCGTTTCGACCATCGGCGCCTACGAGCAGTACTTC.

This rearrangement joins TRBV6-6 to TRBJ1-3; the D is unclear. Germline CDR1 is MNHNY and CDR2 is SVGAGI (reference sequence). The CDR3 runs 14 residues. In nucleotides, the CDR3 is TGTGTCACGGTGGGGTCGAATTCTGGAAACACCATATATTTT. Translated: CVTVGSNSGNTIYF.

The chain has TRBV28 and TRBJ2-1; TRBD1 agrees at 12 bases. In germline, CDR1 is MDHEN, CDR2 SYDVKM. V lost 6 bases and J lost 5; bases outside the gene matches: 11. The CDR3 spans 17 residues. The CDR3 spells CASSRNKGQGANNEQFF. For the CDR3, the DNA is TGTGCCAGCAGCCGAAACAAGGGACAGGGGGCGAACAATGAGCAGTTCTTC.

The chain employs TRBV28 and TRBJ1-2; D unresolved. V was clipped by 2 bases and J by 2 bases, with 3 bases between them. The germline V gene encodes CDR1 MDHEN and CDR2 SYDVKM. The CDR3 extends over 12 amino acids. CDR3 nucleotides: TGTGCCAGCAGTTTAGTCAACTATGGCTACACCTTC. Protein product: CASSLVNYGYTF.

This clone was seen a handful of times. V is TRBV21-1 and J is TRBJ2-1; the table's D gene call, TRBD1, was not cross checked with the DNA. TRBV21-1 is given as a pseudogene. The CDR3 has 12 residues. The chain's CDR3 is CASSMGGHEQFF. CDR3 bases: TGTGCCAGCAGTATGGGTGGGCATGAGCAGTTCTTC.

This chain joins TRBV7-2 and TRBJ1-5, with D tentatively TRBD1 (6 bases). Germline CDR1 is SGHTA and CDR2 is FQGNSA. V shed 5 bases and J shed 4 bases, with 15 bases lying between them. The CDR3 spans 15 residues. The chain's CDR3 is CASSPGDTLNQPQHF. CDR3 bases: TGTGCCAGCAGCCCGGGGGACACCTTAAATCAGCCCCAGCATTTT.

The CDR3 spells CASSLGLTTDTQYF. The CDR3 nucleotides read TGTGCCAGCAGCTTAGGGCTTACCACAGATACGCAGTATTTT. The genes are TRBV7-9 and TRBJ2-3, with D unresolved. This CDR3 contains 14 residues. V lost 1 base and J lost 2, with 7 bases in between. Germline CDR1 is SEHNR and CDR2 is FQNEAQ (reference sequence).

This chain joins TRBV11-2 and TRBJ2-3; D ambiguous. Per germline, CDR1 SGHAT and CDR2 FQNNGV. The germline V and J ends were trimmed by 3 bases and 0 bases, with 7 bases remaining between them. This CDR3 contains 14 residues. CDR3 in DNA: TGTGCCAGCAGCTTGGGCATTAGCACAGATACGCAGTATTTT. It yields the protein CASSLGISTDTQYF.

This rearrangement joins TRBV6-4 to TRBJ2-1; 10 bases fit TRBD2. The CDR3 spans 16 residues. The V segment lost 3 bases and the J segment 4 bases; nucleotides outside the gene matches: 6. The V gene's germline CDR1 is MRHNA and CDR2 SNTAGT. The DNA of the CDR3 is TGTGCCAGCAGTGAAGAATTAGCGGGGGGTTACAATGAGCAGTTCTTC. This sequence encodes CASSEELAGGYNEQFF.

This clone came up a few times. V is TRBV29-1 and J is TRBJ1-2; D is uncertain. Per germline, CDR1 SQVTM and CDR2 ANQGSEA. This CDR3 region has 14 residues. The V end was cut by 3 bases, the J end by 5 bases, with 16 bases between. This CDR3 is CSVDDDWGGYGYTF. The CDR3 DNA sequence: TGCAGCGTTGATGACGATTGGGGAGGGTATGGCTACACCTTC.

This clone came up once. The chain combines TRBV28 with TRBJ1-2, with unresolved D. Germline values: CDR1 MDHEN, CDR2 SYDVKM. The CDR3 sequence is 13 residues long. V shed 2 bases and J shed 4 bases, with 8 bases lying between them. In DNA, the CDR3 is TGTGCCAGCAGTTTAATGGGCAGCTATGGCTACACCTTC. This gives the protein CASSLMGSYGYTF.